Below are 2 T cell receptor beta chains sequenced from a single sample in a study of blood T cell repertoires in COVID-19. The assay was immunoSEQ multiplex PCR, and TCRdb's table has in-frame clones only and misses some. This table has 200,000 to 250,000 clones, about 88% appearing once. The sequencing sample was made of peripheral blood. These receptors were taken from an older woman with acute or convalescent COVID-19.

This clone was detected a few times. The chain links TRBV5-1 to TRBJ2-1; 12 bases fit TRBD2. CDR1 is SGHRS and CDR2 is YFSETQ in the germline V gene. The V and J ends lost 0 bases and 7 bases, in that order; junction bases with no gene match: 2. The CDR3 has 15 residues. CDR3 protein: CASSLASGRGNEQFF. The DNA of the CDR3 is TGCGCCAGCAGCTTGGCTAGCGGGAGGGGTAATGAGCAGTTCTTC.

The V call is TRBV2, the J call TRBJ1-1; no clear D gene. Looked up from germline, CDR1 is SNHLY and CDR2 is FYNNEI. Trimming cost V 6 bases and J 8 bases, with 7 bases left between them. The CDR3 covers 10 residues. This CDR3 reads CASSSGEAFF. The CDR3 DNA is TGTGCCAGCAGCTCAGGCGAAGCTTTCTTT.